A single sample is the source of the 21 T cell receptor beta chains below, sequenced in a study of shared clonotypes between healthy human individuals. Generated by immunoSEQ multiplex PCR, the TCRdb table keeps only in-frame clones and is missing some. The table has around 700,000 clones, roughly 78% seen once. The material sequenced was memory CD4+ T cells sorted from blood. Described subset: CD45RA-negative fraction. These receptors originate from a woman younger than 45 in good health.

CDR3 loop: CASSGGSADTQYF. The CDR3 nucleotides are TGTGCCAGCAGTGGCGGGAGCGCAGATACGCAGTATTTT. V gene TRBV28 combines with J gene TRBJ2-3; TRBD2 matches 7 bases. V lost 5 bases to trimming and J lost 4 bases; unmatched junction nucleotides: 3. The V gene's germline CDR1 is MDHEN and CDR2 SYDVKM. CDR3 length equals 13 residues.

With respect to this clone: Compared with germline, one end of the junction differs, possibly owing to a read error. The chain recombines TRBV7-9 with TRBJ2-1, with 9 positions matching TRBD1. The CDR3 runs to 12 residues. CDR1 and CDR2 (germline): SEHNR, FQNEAQ (reference sequence). The DNA for the CDR3 is TGTGCCAGCAGCCCCCTCGGGGACAGGGAGATCTTC. Its protein product is CASSPLGDREIF.

The V gene is TRBV4-1, the J gene TRBJ2-2; no clear D. The CDR3 length is 12 residues. Germline V gene sequence: CDR1 MGHRA, CDR2 YSYEKL. V was trimmed by 4 bases and J by 6 bases, leaving 6 bases between them. CDR3 DNA sequence: TGCGCCAGCAGCCGCCCCGCCGGGGAGCTGTTTTTT. Its protein product is CASSRPAGELFF.

The chain carries TRBV25-1 and TRBJ2-7; 9 bases align to TRBD1. This CDR3 has 16 residues. Germline CDR1 is MGHDK and CDR2 is SYGVNS. J gave up 0 bases and V 0 bases, and 3 bases lay outside the gene matches. The CDR3 DNA follows: TGTGCCAGCAGTGAATATGGGACAGGGACCTCCTACGAGCAGTACTTC. It yields the protein CASSEYGTGTSYEQYF.

The CDR3 reads CASSPLVRGPKNIQYF. CDR3 sequence (DNA): TGTGCCAGCAGCCCGCTCGTAAGAGGGCCCAAAAACATTCAGTACTTC. The chain has TRBV7-2 and TRBJ2-4; tentative D call: TRBD2 (5 bases). The length of the CDR3 is 16 residues. V shed 5 bases and J shed 2 bases, with 16 bases lying between them. CDR1 and CDR2 (germline): SGHTA, FQGNSA.

V is TRBV7-2 and J is TRBJ1-1; D gene ambiguous. With 5 bases removed from V and 4 bases from J, the gap between germline ends came to 17 bases. The CDR3 contains 15 residues. Germline assignment: CDR1 SGHTA and CDR2 FQGNSA. The CDR3 sequence is CASSPLVLISTEAFF. CDR3 sequence (DNA): TGTGCCAGCAGCCCCTTAGTTCTGATTAGCACTGAAGCTTTCTTT.

For the CDR3, the DNA is TGTGCCAGCAGCTTTACCAGCTCCTACGAGCAGTACTTC. Translation: CASSFTSSYEQYF. The rearrangement joins TRBV7-2 to TRBJ2-7; no clear D gene. The ends were cut back, 3 bases at V and 0 bases at J, with 6 bases in the middle. Germline lookup yields CDR1 SGHTA and CDR2 FQGNSA. This CDR3 is built from 13 residues.

The rearrangement joins TRBV5-6 to TRBJ2-1, with 8 bases matching TRBD1. The germline V gene has CDR1 SGHDT and CDR2 YYEEEE. The J segment lost 3 bases and the V segment lost 0 bases, leaving 2 bases of the junction unmatched. CDR3 length: 15 residues. The CDR3 loop is CASSLGDRRYNEQFF. The CDR3 DNA is TGTGCCAGCAGCTTGGGGGACAGGCGCTACAATGAGCAGTTCTTC.

This chain connects TRBV30 to TRBJ1-4, with D possibly matching TRBD1 (5 bases). Germline V gene lookup returns CDR1 GTSNPN and CDR2 SVGIG (reference sequence). The CDR3 is 14 residues long. V lost 6 bases, J lost 0 bases, and 11 bases lay in between. The CDR3 here is CACDRQSTNEKLFF. In DNA form, the CDR3 reads TGTGCCTGCGACCGACAGTCAACTAATGAAAAACTGTTTTTT.

This clone was counted once. J is TRBJ2-7 and V is TRBV7-9; perhaps TRBD2 as D (6 bases). This CDR3 comprises 11 residues. Germline values: CDR1 SEHNR, CDR2 FQNEAQ (reference sequence). Between the trimmed V and J ends, which lost 3 bases and 9 bases, there was a span of 9 bases. The CDR3: CASSLGEVQYF. CDR3 sequence (DNA): TGTGCCAGCAGCTTGGGGGAGGTGCAGTACTTC.

This clone has a handful of counts. The chain is built from TRBV30 and TRBJ1-4; D might be TRBD1 (6 bases). Germline V lookup: CDR1 GTSNPN, CDR2 SVGIG (reference sequence). CDR3 length equals 13 residues. V was shortened by 3 bases and J by 5 bases, with 10 bases between the two germline ends. As DNA, the CDR3 is TGTGCCTGGAGGGGGCAGGGGAATGAAAAACTGTTTTTT. Residues: CAWRGQGNEKLFF.

The V and J genes are TRBV4-2 and TRBJ2-2, with a weak D call TRBD2 (6 bases). CDR1 and CDR2 from the germline V gene are LGHNA and YNFKEQ. The CDR3 loop spans 15 amino acids. V lost 2 bases and J lost 6, with 13 bases in between. The CDR3 nucleotides read TGTGCCAGCAGCCAATGGCAGGGAGGTGCCGGGGAGCTGTTTTTT. It codes for CASSQWQGGAGELFF.

This chain joins TRBV19 and TRBJ2-7; D is unresolved. Germline values: CDR1 LNHDA, CDR2 SQIVND (reference sequence). Trimming removed 5 bases from V and 4 bases from J, with 9 bases in between. There are 12 residues in the CDR3. The CDR3 DNA reads TGTGCCAGTAGTCTGGGCGGTTACGAGCAGTACTTC. Translating it yields CASSLGGYEQYF.

The chain is built from TRBV10-3 and TRBJ2-2; D not certain. The CDR3 totals 14 residues. The germline CDR1 and CDR2 sequences are ENHRY and SYGVKD. Trimming shortened V by 0 bases and J by 6 bases, and 8 bases separated the two germline ends. CDR3 sequence reads: CAISESRAPGELFF. The CDR3 DNA reads TGTGCCATCAGTGAGTCGCGAGCCCCCGGGGAGCTGTTTTTT.

The chain is built from TRBV11-2 and TRBJ1-1; TRBD1 might be the D (6 bases). V dropped 4 bases and J dropped 6 bases, with 18 bases sitting between them. This CDR3 has 15 amino acids. Germline CDR1 SGHAT, CDR2 FQNNGV. DNA for the CDR3: TGTGCCAGCAGCTCCACTAGGGGGAGTCGCGCTGAAGCTTTCTTT. Amino acid sequence: CASSSTRGSRAEAFF.

In regard to this clone: The same CDR3 arises from other DNA sequences in this sample as well. The rearrangement joins TRBV27 to TRBJ2-1, with 11 bases matching TRBD2. The CDR3 contains 15 residues. Trimming removed 4 bases from V and 3 bases from J; junction bases left unmatched: 2. Germline values: CDR1 MNHEY, CDR2 SMNVEV (reference sequence). For the CDR3, the DNA is TGTGCCAGCAGTTCGGGACTAGCGGACTACAATGAGCAGTTCTTC. Amino acids: CASSSGLADYNEQFF.

This clone was counted a few times. The V gene is TRBV19, the J gene TRBJ1-2, with 7 nucleotides matching TRBD1. Trimming took 8 bases from V and 3 from J; bases not matched to a gene: 12. The CDR3 is made up of 15 amino acids. Germline CDR1 LNHDA, CDR2 SQIVND (reference sequence). The CDR3 sequence is CASYRPGTADYGYTF. The CDR3, as DNA: TGTGCCAGTTACCGACCCGGGACAGCCGACTATGGCTACACCTTC.

The V and J genes are TRBV6-1 and TRBJ2-7, with D tentatively TRBD1 or TRBD2 (5 bases each). V lost 3 bases and J 3 bases, leaving 18 bases between the germline ends. The CDR3 spans 16 residues. Germline-derived CDR1 and CDR2 are MNHNS and SASEGT. CDR3 loop: CASSDERGTNGYEQYF. In DNA, the CDR3 is TGTGCCAGCAGTGATGAGAGGGGCACGAATGGCTACGAGCAGTACTTC.

There are a few counts of this clone. The V call is TRBV29-1, the J call TRBJ1-1, with 7 positions matching TRBD1. Germline trimming cut 7 bases from V and 4 bases from J; bases unmatched to any gene: 12. There are 14 residues in the CDR3. Per the germline V gene, CDR1 is SQVTM and CDR2 is ANQGSEA. The CDR3 protein is CSARQGPLGTEAFF. In nucleotides, the CDR3 is TGCAGCGCCCGACAGGGTCCCTTAGGCACTGAAGCTTTCTTT. Filled out from reference TRBV29-1 and TRBJ1-1, the complete variable domain reads SAVISQKPSRDICQRGTSLTIQCQVDSQVTMMFWYRQQPGQSLTLIATANQGSEATYESGFVIDKFPISRPNLTFSTLTVSNMSPEDSSIYLCSARQGPLGTEAFFGQGTRLTVV.

The sample holds one count of this clone. At the DNA level, this CDR3 is encoded by other sequences in the same sample as well. The chain carries TRBV18 and TRBJ1-1; 10 bases fit TRBD1. Germline assignment: CDR1 KGHSH and CDR2 LQKENI. V gave up 2 bases and J gave up 5 bases; unmatched junction bases: 5. The CDR3 is made up of 15 amino acids. The CDR3 region has the DNA TGTGCCAGCTCACCATCTAGACAGGGGGCTACTGAAGCTTTCTTT. Protein sequence: CASSPSRQGATEAFF.

V and J are TRBV29-1 and TRBJ1-1; D is possibly TRBD1 (6 bases). The germline V gene encodes CDR1 SQVTM and CDR2 ANQGSEA. The CDR3 totals 13 residues. V gave up 8 bases and J gave up 5 bases, with 18 bases separating them. In nucleotides, the CDR3 is TGCAGCCACCACAGGGCGGGTCGTACTGAAGCTTTCTTT. Protein: CSHHRAGRTEAFF.